The rows below give T cell receptor beta chains drawn from one sample of a study of T cell repertoires in cytomegalovirus infection. These receptors' targets are unknown. TCRdb ran MiXCR on the reads and lists one entry per CDR3 protein. The data contain 750,000 to 900,000 distinct CDR3 sequences, almost 30% of them singletons. The sample here was cultured CD8+ T cells from PBMCs, taken from culture after CMV antigen stimulation. The receptor source for this set is a human donor in good health (CMV status not recorded). Some clones in this sample may be carry-over from other donors' samples. CDR3s include the opening cysteine and the closing phenylalanine or tryptophan. D genes are given only for firm matches. Clone size is not always given. Where it is, it says once, few, many or a class for expanded clones.

j_call,clone_size,v_call,d_call,cdr3_nt,cdr3_aa
TRBJ2-7,few,TRBV7-8,TRBD2,TGTGCCAGCAGCTTACCAGCGGGAATTAACCACGAGCAGTACTTC,CASSLPAGINHEQYF
TRBJ1-2,many,TRBV7-2,NA,TGTGCCAGCAGCTTACCCTCCAGGGGCCGGACCTATGGCTACACCTTC,CASSLPSRGRTYGYTF
TRBJ2-1,once,TRBV12-3/TRBV12-4,NA,TGTGTCAGCAGCCAATCGGACAGTTCCTACAATGAGCAGTTCTTC,CVSSQSDSSYNEQFF
TRBJ1-6,NA,TRBV27,NA,TGTGCCAGCAGTCCCCCGGGACGGCTAGTTCCACCCCTCCACTTT,CASSPPGRLVPPLHF
TRBJ2-1,many,TRBV12-3/TRBV12-4,TRBD2,TGTGCCAGCAGTTCCACTAGCGGGGGGTCCTCGGGCTACAATGAGCAGTTCTTC,CASSSTSGGSSGYNEQFF
TRBJ2-3,many,TRBV15,TRBD2,TGTGCCACCAGCAGAGGGGGGGGGACTCGCACAGATACGCAGTATTTT,CATSRGGGTRTDTQYF
TRBJ1-3,NA,TRBV15,TRBD1,TGTGCCACCAGCGGGGACAGCTCTGGAAACACCATATATTTT,CATSGDSSGNTIYF
TRBJ2-1,NA,TRBV7-6,NA,TGTGCCAGCAGCTTCGAGGGGGGGCCGGGCAATGAGCAGTTCTTC,CASSFEGGPGNEQFF
TRBJ1-3,few,TRBV12-3/TRBV12-4,NA,TGTGCCAGCACCCTGCCAGGCCCCATTTACTCTGGAAACACCATATATTTT,CASTLPGPIYSGNTIYF
TRBJ1-1,NA,TRBV4-1,NA,TGCGCCAGCAGCCAATCGATTGGTGAAGCTTTCTTT,CASSQSIGEAFF
TRBJ1-5,NA,TRBV6-6,NA,TGTGCCAGCAGTTACTCAGGGAGATTCACCCATCAGCCCCAGCATTTT,CASSYSGRFTHQPQHF
TRBJ1-6,NA,TRBV19,NA,TGTGCCAGTTCAGAAGGGGACACGTTCAATTCACCCCTCCACTTT,CASSEGDTFNSPLHF
TRBJ1-1,once,TRBV3-1,NA,TGTGCCAGCAGCTCAGCGGAATCCGCAGCTTTCTTT,CASSSAESAAFF
TRBJ2-3,few,TRBV5-1,NA,TGCGCCAGCAGCTATAACGGGCCTTCTGACACAGATACGCAGTATTTT,CASSYNGPSDTDTQYF
TRBJ1-2,many,TRBV7-9,NA,TGTGCCAGCAGCGGACAAGGACAGTCCGAGAGTAACTATGGCTACACCTTC,CASSGQGQSESNYGYTF
TRBJ1-2,few,TRBV27,TRBD1,TGTGCCAGCAGTTTAGACAGGGCATCCTATGGCTACACCTTC,CASSLDRASYGYTF
TRBJ1-3,NA,TRBV9,TRBD1,TGTGCCAGCAGCGTGAAGGGGGCTGGTGGAAACACCATATATTTT,CASSVKGAGGNTIYF
TRBJ2-3,NA,TRBV2,TRBD2,TGTGCCAGCAGTGAGATAGCGGGGGTGATCACAGATACGCAGTATTTT,CASSEIAGVITDTQYF
TRBJ2-3,NA,TRBV4-1,NA,TGCGCCAGCAGCCAGGTAAAGGGAGCAACAGATACGCAGTATTTT,CASSQVKGATDTQYF
TRBJ1-4,NA,TRBV12-3/TRBV12-4,NA,TGTGCCAGCAGTTTTGGGGGGTATGAAAAACTGTTTTTT,CASSFGGYEKLFF
TRBJ2-3,many,TRBV7-2,NA,TGTGCCAGCAGCCCTTGGACTAGCACAGATACGCAGTATTTT,CASSPWTSTDTQYF
TRBJ2-3,NA,TRBV28,NA,TGTGCCAGCAGTTTAAAGGAATATAGGACAGATACGCAGTATTTT,CASSLKEYRTDTQYF
TRBJ2-3,many,TRBV7-2,TRBD2,TGTGCCAGCAGCTTAGCGTTCGGGAGGCCGGGCACAGATACGCAGTATTTT,CASSLAFGRPGTDTQYF
TRBJ1-1,NA,TRBV18,NA,TGTGCCAGCTCTCCCTCCAGGGATGGTGAAGCTTTCTTT,CASSPSRDGEAFF
TRBJ1-5,few,TRBV7-6,TRBD1,TGTGCCAGCAGCCTCCGGACAGGGGAAGGCAATCAGCCCCAGCATTTT,CASSLRTGEGNQPQHF
TRBJ2-1,NA,TRBV7-3,NA,TGTACCAGCAGCCCCCAGGGGAATGAGCAGTTCTTC,CTSSPQGNEQFF
TRBJ2-5,many,TRBV7-2,NA,TGTGCCAGCAGCTCTGGACCAGAGGTGACCCAGTACTTC,CASSSGPEVTQYF
TRBJ1-1,NA,TRBV14,NA,TGTGCCAGCAGCCAGAGACGGGCGAACACTGAAGCTTTCTTT,CASSQRRANTEAFF
TRBJ2-7,NA,TRBV4-1,NA,TGCGCCAGCAGCCACATTAGCAGAGGCGAGCAGTACTTC,CASSHISRGEQYF
TRBJ2-5,NA,TRBV6-6,NA,TGTGCCGGCAGTTACCGCAGGGCAGACGTCCAAGAGACCCAGTACTTC,CAGSYRRADVQETQYF
TRBJ2-2,few,TRBV9,NA,TGTGCCAGCGCGTCGAACACCGGGGAGCTGTTTTTT,CASASNTGELFF
TRBJ2-1,many,TRBV27,TRBD1,TGTGCCAGCAGTACCATCGACAGGGAATCCTACAATGAGCAGTTCTTC,CASSTIDRESYNEQFF
TRBJ2-1,NA,TRBV6-2/TRBV6-3,NA,TGTGCCAGCACCGACCTCTGGGGCAATGAGCAGTTCTTC,CASTDLWGNEQFF
TRBJ2-2,many,TRBV7-2,TRBD2,TGTGCCAGCAGCTCTTGGACTAGCGTGGACACCGGGGAGCTGTTTTTT,CASSSWTSVDTGELFF
TRBJ2-2,NA,TRBV19,NA,TGTGCCAGTAGTATAGCGGGGGTAGAAACCGGGGAGCTGTTTTTT,CASSIAGVETGELFF
TRBJ1-2,once,TRBV7-3,NA,TGTGCCAGCAGCTTACACGATTTTGGCTACACCTTC,CASSLHDFGYTF
TRBJ2-1,NA,TRBV20-1,TRBD2,TGCAGTGCTAGAGATCCGGGACTAGCGGGCGGTATTCGTCGGCAGTTCTTC,CSARDPGLAGGIRRQFF
TRBJ1-5,NA,TRBV27,NA,TGTGCCAGCAGTTCGTACTCGACAGTAGGTCAGCCCCAGCATTTT,CASSSYSTVGQPQHF
TRBJ2-1,NA,TRBV4-3,NA,TGCGCCAGCAGCCAAGTTGGGACACCCTGGAATGAGCAGTTCTTC,CASSQVGTPWNEQFF
TRBJ1-2,many,TRBV7-6,TRBD1,TGTGCCAGCAGCCTTGGACAGGGCGGCACCTATGGCTACACCTTC,CASSLGQGGTYGYTF